This record concerns one T cell receptor (beta chain) sequence. Its cognate antigen is unknown. The study ran its PCR with 60 Vbeta and 13 Jbeta primers. This table comes from immunoSEQ multiplex PCR, and its TCRdb copy is limited to in-frame clones, with some not included. The data hold approximately 110,000 clones, with roughly 14% observed a single time. The sample originates from a study of cytomegalovirus exposure and HLA in healthy donors. Points from the study as a whole: Three chains linked to CMV were shown in vitro to be specific for CMV antigens. Versus the roughly 670-donor mean, an Asian-associated ancestry cluster reportedly showed fewer N-insertions in a later analysis. The authors listed some 160 TCR beta chains as cytomegalovirus-associated.

This CDR3 has 15 residues. Germline assignment: CDR1 SGHTA and CDR2 FQGNSA. Unmatched junction bases numbered 7, after V lost 5 bases and J lost 4 bases. This clonotype originated in a woman aged 18-29 years in good health and CMV-seronegative. The genes are TRBV7-2 and TRBJ1-5, with 8 bases lining up with TRBD1. The source material was PBMCs. CDR3 residues: CASSLDRGANQPQHF. The CDR3 coding sequence is TGTGCCAGCAGCCTCGACAGGGGCGCTAATCAGCCCCAGCATTTT.